This T cell receptor beta chain was retrieved from a study of blood T cell repertoires in COVID-19. Study details: Sites in the United States, Italy and Spain provided acute and convalescent COVID-19 samples. PBMCs, B-cell-depleted T cells, or T cells provided the cDNA or gDNA that made up the material.

Methods used by the authors: Using reference gene primer amplification, nucleated cell counts were estimated. Here immunoSEQ multiplex PCR was the method, and the copy in TCRdb shows in-frame clones only, minus some. The DNA gave D and trimming, while V, J and clone size come from that table. This table has 250,000 to 300,000 clones, approximately 91% appearing once. CDR3 length equals 12 residues. Trimming took off 7 bases at V and 7 bases at J, with 12 bases between the two ends. Germline V gives CDR1 SGHTA, CDR2 FQGNSA. The sequencing input was peripheral blood. This receptor was identified in a man in his forties or fifties with acute or convalescent COVID-19. This rearrangement joins TRBV7-2 to TRBJ2-3; D gene unclear. The CDR3 loop reads CASTRLSHTQYF. Here the CDR3 DNA reads TGTGCCAGCACCCGTCTTTCTCATACGCAGTATTTT. The full variable domain, with the rest looked up from reference TRBV7-2 and TRBJ2-3, is GAGVSQSPSNKVTEKGKDVELRCDPISGHTALYWYRQSLGQGLEFLIYFQGNSAPDKSGLPSDRFSAERTGGSVSTLTIQRTQQEDSAVYLCASTRLSHTQYFGPGTRLTVL.